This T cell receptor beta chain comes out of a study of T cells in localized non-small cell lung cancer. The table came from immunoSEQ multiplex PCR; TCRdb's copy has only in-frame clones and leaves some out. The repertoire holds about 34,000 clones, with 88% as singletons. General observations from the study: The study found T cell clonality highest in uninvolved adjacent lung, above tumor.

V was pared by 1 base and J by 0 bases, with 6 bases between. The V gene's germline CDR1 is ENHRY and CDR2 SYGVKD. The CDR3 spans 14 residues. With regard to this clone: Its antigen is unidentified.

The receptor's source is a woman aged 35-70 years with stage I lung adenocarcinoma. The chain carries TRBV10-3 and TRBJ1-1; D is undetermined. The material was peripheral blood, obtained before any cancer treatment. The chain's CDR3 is CAISELGMNTEAFF. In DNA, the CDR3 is TGTGCCATCAGTGAGTTGGGGATGAACACTGAAGCTTTCTTT.